A single sample gave rise to the 8 T cell receptor beta chains below, sequenced in a study of post-analysis software for immune sequencing data. General study findings and limits: Patients carried 4 or 5 TRBV segments more frequently than controls did, and TRBV5-6, TRBV5-1 and TRBV20-1 were among them.

Antigen specificity for these receptors is unknown. Libraries were made from TCR beta cDNA, and they carried unique molecular identifiers. TCRdb ran MiXCR on the PCR reads and lists one entry per CDR3 protein. This sample has about 800,000 distinct CDR3 sequences; 25% to 30% occur once, and the top ten carry more than 0.45%. Sequencing input: blood. Source of these receptors: a girl aged 5-17 years with multiple sclerosis.

This sequence joins TRBV3-1 and TRBJ2-7, with 7 nucleotides matching TRBD2. Germline V gene lookup returns CDR1 LGHDT and CDR2 YNNKEL (reference sequence). V lost 5 bases, J lost 2 bases, and 6 bases stayed unmatched. This CDR3 region has 14 residues. DNA of the CDR3: TGTGCCAGCAGCGTGGGAGCGGGGCCCTACGAGCAGTACTTC. It codes for CASSVGAGPYEQYF.

There are a few counts of this clonotype. This sequence joins TRBV18 and TRBJ2-3, with 8 nucleotides matching TRBD2. The length of the CDR3 is 15 residues. Germline V gives CDR1 KGHSH, CDR2 LQKENI. V was pared by 2 bases and J by 4 bases, with 5 bases of the junction left unmatched. Written as DNA, the CDR3 is TGTGCCAGCTCACCAGGTGGAGCGGGAGCAGATACGCAGTATTTT. Protein: CASSPGGAGADTQYF.

This clonotype has only a few counts. V and J are TRBV7-2 and TRBJ2-1, with 8 bases fitting TRBD1. The CDR3 contains 19 residues. The germline V gene encodes CDR1 SGHTA and CDR2 FQGNSA. V dropped 3 bases and J dropped 0; count of bases not matched to a gene: 13. The CDR3 reads CASSFSGTGPYSSYNEQFF. The CDR3, as DNA: TGTGCCAGCAGCTTCTCCGGGACAGGCCCCTATAGCTCCTACAATGAGCAGTTCTTC.

V and J are TRBV6-1 and TRBJ2-7; no clear D. The CDR3 has 15 residues. Between the trimmed V and J ends, which lost 7 bases and 2 bases, there was a span of 18 bases. Germline CDR1 reads MNHNS; CDR2 reads SASEGT. CDR3 sequence (DNA): TGTGCCAGCATTATCGACCCCATAGCCACCTACGAGCAGTACTTC. Its protein product is CASIIDPIATYEQYF.

This clonotype was observed a few times. This chain connects TRBV20-1 to TRBJ1-2; D remains ambiguous. The V gene lost 3 bases and the J gene lost 7 bases, with 18 bases spanning the gap. The CDR3 has 14 amino acids. Germline V gene data show CDR1 as DFQATT and CDR2 as SNEGSKA (reference sequence). CDR3 bases: TGCAGTGCTAGCGTGAGACGGACGTTGGCTGGCTACACCTTC. Protein product: CSASVRRTLAGYTF.

With regard to this clonotype: The CDR3 end shows no conserved phenylalanine or tryptophan, and so a read error is likely. CDR3 nucleotides: TGTGCCAGCAGTGGGGTGGCGATAGAGGCCCAGTACTGC. It encodes CASSGVAIEAQYC. This chain joins TRBV6-1 and TRBJ2-5; D uncertain. Germline loops: CDR1 MNHNS, CDR2 SASEGT. The CDR3 is made up of 13 amino acids.

This clonotype has just a few counts. The V gene is TRBV7-2, the J gene TRBJ2-7; TRBD1 agrees at 8 bases. The CDR3 loop spans 16 amino acids. The germline V gene has CDR1 SGHTA and CDR2 FQGNSA. With 2 bases clipped from V and 7 bases from J, the junction kept 13 bases outside the gene matches. Written as DNA, the CDR3 is TGTGCCAGCAGCTTATCCCCGGGGCAGGGGGCGCGAGAGCAGTACTTC. Translated, it gives CASSLSPGQGAREQYF.

In the case of this clonotype: Since a much larger clone is just one base distant, this may be a read error. The chain joins TRBV4-1 to TRBJ2-1; D remains ambiguous. V lost 4 bases to trimming and J lost 6 bases, with 10 bases between them. The CDR3 extends over 13 amino acids. Germline V gene sequence: CDR1 MGHRA, CDR2 YSYEKL. The CDR3 is CASSRSIGNEQFF. The CDR3 DNA is TGCGCCAGCAGCCGGTCGATAGGCAATGAGCAGTTCTTC.